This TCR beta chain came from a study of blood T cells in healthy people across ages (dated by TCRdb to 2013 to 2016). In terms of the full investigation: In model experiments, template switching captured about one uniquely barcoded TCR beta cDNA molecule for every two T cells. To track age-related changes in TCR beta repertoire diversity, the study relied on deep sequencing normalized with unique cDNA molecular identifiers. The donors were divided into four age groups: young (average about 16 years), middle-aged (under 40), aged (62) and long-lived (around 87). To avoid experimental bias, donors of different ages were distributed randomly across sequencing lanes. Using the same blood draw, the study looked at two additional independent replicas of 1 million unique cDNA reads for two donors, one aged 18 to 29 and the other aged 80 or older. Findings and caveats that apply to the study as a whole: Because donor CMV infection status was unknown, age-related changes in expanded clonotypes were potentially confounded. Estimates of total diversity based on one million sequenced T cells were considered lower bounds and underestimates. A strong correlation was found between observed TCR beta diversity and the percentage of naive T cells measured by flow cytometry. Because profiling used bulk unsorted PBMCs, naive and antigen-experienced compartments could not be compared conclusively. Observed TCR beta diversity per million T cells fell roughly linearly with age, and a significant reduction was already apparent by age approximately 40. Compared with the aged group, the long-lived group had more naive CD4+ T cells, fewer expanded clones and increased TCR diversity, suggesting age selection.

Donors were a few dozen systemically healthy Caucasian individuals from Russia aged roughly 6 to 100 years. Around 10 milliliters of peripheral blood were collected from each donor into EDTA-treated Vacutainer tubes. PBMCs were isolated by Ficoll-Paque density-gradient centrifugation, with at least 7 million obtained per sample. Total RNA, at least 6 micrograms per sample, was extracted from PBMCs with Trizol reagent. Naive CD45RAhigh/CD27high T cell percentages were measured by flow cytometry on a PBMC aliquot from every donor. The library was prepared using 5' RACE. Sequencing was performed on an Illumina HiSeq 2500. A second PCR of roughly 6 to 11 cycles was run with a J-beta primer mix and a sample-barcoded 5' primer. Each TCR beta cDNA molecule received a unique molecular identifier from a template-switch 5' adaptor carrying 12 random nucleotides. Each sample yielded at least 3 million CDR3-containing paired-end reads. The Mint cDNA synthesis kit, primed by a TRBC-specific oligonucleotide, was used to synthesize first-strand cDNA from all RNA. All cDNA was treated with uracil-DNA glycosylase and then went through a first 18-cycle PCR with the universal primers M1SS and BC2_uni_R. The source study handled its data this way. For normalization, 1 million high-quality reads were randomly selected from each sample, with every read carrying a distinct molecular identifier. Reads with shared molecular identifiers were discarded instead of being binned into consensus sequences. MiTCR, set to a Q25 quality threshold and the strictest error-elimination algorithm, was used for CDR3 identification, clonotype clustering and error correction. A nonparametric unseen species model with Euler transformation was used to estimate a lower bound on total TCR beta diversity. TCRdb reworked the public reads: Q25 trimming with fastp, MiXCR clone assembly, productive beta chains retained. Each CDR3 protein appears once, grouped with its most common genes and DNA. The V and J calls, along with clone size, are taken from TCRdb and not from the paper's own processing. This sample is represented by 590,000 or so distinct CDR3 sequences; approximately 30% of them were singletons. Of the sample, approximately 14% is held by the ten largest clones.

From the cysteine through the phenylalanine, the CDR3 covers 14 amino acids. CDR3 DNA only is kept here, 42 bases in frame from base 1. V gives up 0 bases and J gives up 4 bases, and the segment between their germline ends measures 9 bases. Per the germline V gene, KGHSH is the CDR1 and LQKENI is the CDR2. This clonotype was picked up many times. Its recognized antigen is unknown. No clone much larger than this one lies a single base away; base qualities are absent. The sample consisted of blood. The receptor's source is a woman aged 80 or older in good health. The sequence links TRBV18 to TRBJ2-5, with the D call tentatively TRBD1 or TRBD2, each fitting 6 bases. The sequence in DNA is TGTGCCAGCTCACCACCGGGGGGCATAGAGACCCAGTACTTC. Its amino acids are CASSPPGGIETQYF.